The present TCR beta chain was sequenced within a study of glioma-infiltrating T cells. The CDR3 has 13 residues. The V gene end was trimmed by 8 bases and the J gene end by 5 bases; junction bases not matched to a gene: 6. The germline CDR1 and CDR2 sequences are SNHLY and FYNNEI. This clonotype was seen ten or more times. Amplification of TCR alpha and beta CDR3 regions from RNA used iRepertoire nested multiplex PCR. TCRdb redid the calling of the multiplex PCR reads with MiXCR, one entry per CDR3 protein. The sample records 300,000 to 400,000 distinct CDR3 sequences, 35% to 45% being singletons. The genes are TRBV2 and TRBJ2-7; 10 positions match TRBD1. Sequencing was carried out using glioma tissue, nonneoplastic brain tissue, or PBMCs (not recorded which). The sequence came from a human donor with low-grade glioma or glioblastoma, undergoing nonglioma brain surgery, or in good health (not recorded which). The CDR3 is CASEGQGINEQYF. The CDR3 DNA is TGTGCCAGCGAGGGACAGGGGATCAACGAGCAGTACTTC.